The source of this TCR beta chain is a study of OX40 agonist ivuxolimab in advanced cancers. Repertoires were generated with immunoSEQ multiplex PCR, while TCRdb's copy carries only in-frame clones and drops some. Here the sample spans tens of thousands of clones, about 85% being singletons. Overall study findings and caveats: CD4+ and CD8+ blood T cells expanded clonally by week 6 at 0.1 to 3.0 mg/kg.

On this clone itself: As yet, its antigen is unknown.

The specimen was CD4+ or CD8+ T cells sorted from blood, collected in a trial of the OX40 agonist ivuxolimab. The sequence derives from an adult with an advanced solid tumor such as melanoma, head and neck, liver or kidney cancer.

CDR3 bases: TGTGCCAGCAGCCAAATGGAGGACTTCTACAATGAGCAGTTCTTC. Its translation: CASSQMEDFYNEQFF. The V gene is TRBV11-3, the J gene TRBJ2-1; TRBD2 is a possible D gene (5 bases). V gave up 5 bases and J gave up 3 bases, with 14 bases separating them. The germline CDR1 and CDR2 sequences are SGHNT and YENEEA. The CDR3 runs to 15 residues.